The rows below give T cell receptor beta chains drawn from one sample of a study of T cells in Graves' hyperthyroidism and ophthalmopathy. Using its own MiXCR run on the multiplex PCR reads, TCRdb lists one record per CDR3 protein. This table has 690,000 or so distinct CDR3 sequences, around 19% appearing once. Sequenced input: blood. The receptors originated from a woman in her forties or fifties with Graves' hyperthyroidism that later progressed to Graves' ophthalmopathy. Both conserved end residues are part of each CDR3. Each record gives: J gene, D gene, V gene, clone size, CDR3 DNA, CDR3 protein. A D gene is named only where the DNA matches it firmly. Clone size, where shown, is once, few, many, or a class for clones that have expanded.

j_gene: TRBJ2-5; d_gene: NA; v_gene: TRBV3-1; abundance: many; CDR3nt: TGTGCCAGCAGCCAAGGCAGCGGAGAGACCCAGTACTTC; CDR3aa: CASSQGSGETQYF
j_gene: TRBJ2-7; d_gene: TRBD1; v_gene: TRBV6-1; abundance: many; CDR3nt: TGTGCCAGCAGTCCCACCCCGGACAGGGTCCTCTACGAGCAGTACTTC; CDR3aa: CASSPTPDRVLYEQYF
j_gene: TRBJ1-5; d_gene: NA; v_gene: TRBV28; abundance: few; CDR3nt: TGTGCCAGCAGTCCGAGACGCGGGGTTCAGCCCCAGCATTTT; CDR3aa: CASSPRRGVQPQHF
j_gene: TRBJ1-1; d_gene: NA; v_gene: TRBV3-1; abundance: NA; CDR3nt: TGTGCCAGCAGCCAAATGGGGGTGGTTAACACTGAAGCTTTCTTT; CDR3aa: CASSQMGVVNTEAFF
j_gene: TRBJ2-7; d_gene: TRBD1; v_gene: TRBV7-6; abundance: few; CDR3nt: TGTGCCAGCAGCTTAACGTACAGGGGGTCGGGCTACGAGCAGTACTTC; CDR3aa: CASSLTYRGSGYEQYF
j_gene: TRBJ2-5; d_gene: TRBD1; v_gene: TRBV9; abundance: NA; CDR3nt: TGTGCCAGCTCGTTGGACAGGGCGGGGGAGACCCAGTACTTC; CDR3aa: CASSLDRAGETQYF
j_gene: TRBJ2-1; d_gene: NA; v_gene: TRBV4-1; abundance: many; CDR3nt: TGCGCCAGCAGCCAAGACGGCAGGGGTTCCTACAATGAGCAGTTCTTC; CDR3aa: CASSQDGRGSYNEQFF
j_gene: TRBJ2-7; d_gene: TRBD2; v_gene: TRBV7-9; abundance: NA; CDR3nt: TGTGCCAGCTACGAGTGGCGGGGGGGTTTCTACGAGCAGTACTTC; CDR3aa: CASYEWRGGFYEQYF
j_gene: TRBJ2-3; d_gene: NA; v_gene: TRBV18; abundance: many; CDR3nt: TGTGCCAGCTCACCACGAAAGGAGGCCACCACAGATACGCAGTATTTT; CDR3aa: CASSPRKEATTDTQYF
j_gene: TRBJ1-3; d_gene: NA; v_gene: TRBV10-3; abundance: few; CDR3nt: TGTGCCATCAGTGAAGCCACGGACGGAAACACCATATATTTT; CDR3aa: CAISEATDGNTIYF
j_gene: TRBJ2-1; d_gene: TRBD2; v_gene: TRBV7-2; abundance: few; CDR3nt: TGTGCCAGCAGCCCGGGACTAGCGGGGGGGCAAGGAAAAGAGCAGTTCTTC; CDR3aa: CASSPGLAGGQGKEQFF
j_gene: TRBJ2-7; d_gene: NA; v_gene: TRBV12-3/TRBV12-4; abundance: many; CDR3nt: TGTGCCAGCAGTTTAGCTCCCCACGAGCAGTACTTC; CDR3aa: CASSLAPHEQYF
j_gene: TRBJ2-1; d_gene: NA; v_gene: TRBV27; abundance: NA; CDR3nt: TGTGCCAGCAGTTTAAGCCCCGCCGATGAGCAGTTCTTC; CDR3aa: CASSLSPADEQFF
j_gene: TRBJ2-5; d_gene: NA; v_gene: TRBV20-1; abundance: NA; CDR3nt: TGCAGTGCTACGAAAGCCCAAGAGACCCAGTACTTC; CDR3aa: CSATKAQETQYF
j_gene: TRBJ2-1; d_gene: NA; v_gene: TRBV6-1; abundance: NA; CDR3nt: TGTGCCAGCACAACGTATAAGCGGCCAAACTCCTACAATGAGCAGTTCTTC; CDR3aa: CASTTYKRPNSYNEQFF
j_gene: TRBJ2-1; d_gene: TRBD1; v_gene: TRBV19; abundance: NA; CDR3nt: TGTGCCACCGCCGACGATGGCAGGGGGAAGTTTGAGCAGTTCTTC; CDR3aa: CATADDGRGKFEQFF
j_gene: TRBJ1-2; d_gene: NA; v_gene: TRBV27; abundance: NA; CDR3nt: TGTGCCAGCAGTCTCCGAAACGTCAGGGGCACCTACACCTTC; CDR3aa: CASSLRNVRGTYTF
j_gene: TRBJ2-7; d_gene: TRBD1; v_gene: TRBV25-1; abundance: NA; CDR3nt: TGTGCCAGCAGTGGTACCGGGACAGAGTCCTACGAGCAGTACTTC; CDR3aa: CASSGTGTESYEQYF
j_gene: TRBJ1-1; d_gene: TRBD1; v_gene: TRBV29-1; abundance: many; CDR3nt: TGCAGCGTCCTGGACAGGGACACTGAAGCTTTCTTT; CDR3aa: CSVLDRDTEAFF
j_gene: TRBJ2-1; d_gene: NA; v_gene: TRBV3-1; abundance: many; CDR3nt: TGTGCCAGCAGCCCGGGACGGAACTACAATGAGCAGTTCTTC; CDR3aa: CASSPGRNYNEQFF
j_gene: TRBJ2-1; d_gene: TRBD1; v_gene: TRBV20-1; abundance: NA; CDR3nt: TGCAGTGCTAGAGATCCTGGACAGGGACTCAATGAGCAGTTCTTC; CDR3aa: CSARDPGQGLNEQFF
j_gene: TRBJ1-4; d_gene: TRBD1; v_gene: TRBV5-1; abundance: few; CDR3nt: TGCGCCAGCAGTCTGAACAGGGGGAATAATGAAAAACTGTTTTTT; CDR3aa: CASSLNRGNNEKLFF
j_gene: TRBJ1-1; d_gene: TRBD1; v_gene: TRBV6-1; abundance: many; CDR3nt: TGTGCCAGCAGTCTCTCGGGACAGGGGAACACTGAAGCTTTCTTT; CDR3aa: CASSLSGQGNTEAFF
j_gene: TRBJ2-5; d_gene: NA; v_gene: TRBV7-7; abundance: many; CDR3nt: TGTGCTAGCAGCCTAGGACAGAAAGAGACCCAGTACTTC; CDR3aa: CASSLGQKETQYF